This entry lists 31 T cell receptor beta chains sequenced from one sample in a study of cytomegalovirus exposure and HLA in healthy donors (dated by TCRdb to the late 2010s). The library was generated by the immunoSEQ multiplex PCR assay. For the multiplex PCR, a mixture combining 60 forward primers for TCR Vbeta segments and 13 reverse primers for TCR Jbeta segments was used. Sourced from immuneACCESS, this table was stored by TCRdb with only in-frame sequences that have V and J called. A share of the clones is absent; for the studies checked, an unresolved V gene accounts for under half, and the remainder has no known explanation. For this sample there are roughly 110,000 clones; roughly 82% appear just once. The ten largest account for roughly 6% of the sample. Sequencing was carried out using PBMCs. The receptor source for this set is a woman aged 45-65 years in good health and CMV-seropositive.

The chain recombines TRBV27 with TRBJ1-2; perhaps TRBD1 as D (5 bases). CDR1 is MNHEY, CDR2 SMNVEV, per germline (reference sequence). Deletions cut 6 bases from V and 8 bases from J, with 16 bases between. The CDR3 extends over 13 amino acids. CDR3 sequence: CASSYSRAGGYTF. CDR3 nucleotides: TGTGCCAGCAGCTACAGCAGGGCAGGCGGCTACACCTTC.

The count of this clone is one. The gene calls are TRBV7-9 and TRBJ1-1; D is unresolved. Trimming cost V 3 bases and J 0 bases, with 8 bases left between them. The CDR3 sequence is 14 residues long. The V gene's germline CDR1 is SEHNR and CDR2 FQNEAQ (reference sequence). CDR3 sequence: CASSFGNLNTEAFF. The CDR3 nucleotides read TGTGCCAGCAGCTTCGGGAATTTGAACACTGAAGCTTTCTTT. Filled out from reference TRBV7-9 and TRBJ1-1, the complete variable domain reads DTGVSQNPRHKITKRGQNVTFRCDPISEHNRLYWYRQTLGQGPEFLTYFQNEAQLEKSRLLSDRFSAERPKGSFSTLEIQRTEQGDSAMYLCASSFGNLNTEAFFGQGTRLTVV.

The chain employs TRBV6-1 and TRBJ2-5; 7 bases are a match to TRBD1. TRBJ2-7 matches the DNA end more closely, so the J call is doubtful. Germline V gene data show CDR1 as MNHNS and CDR2 as SASEGT. The CDR3 spans 15 residues. This CDR3 is CASSLHRDRTYEQYF. In DNA form, the CDR3 reads TGTGCCAGCAGCCTACACCGGGACAGAACCTACGAGCAGTACTTC.

J is TRBJ1-1 and V is TRBV5-4, with D perhaps matching TRBD1 (5 bases). Germline-derived CDR1 and CDR2 are SGHNT and YYREEE (reference sequence). V lost 4 bases to trimming and J lost 7 bases, with 20 bases between them. There are 15 residues in the CDR3. The CDR3, as DNA: TGTGCCAGCAGCGAGGGCCTCCTGGGGGGATTTGAAGCTTTCTTT. The encoded protein is CASSEGLLGGFEAFF.

This chain uses TRBV7-9 with TRBJ2-7, with 7 nucleotides matching TRBD1. This CDR3 is built from 15 residues. The J segment lost 7 bases and the V segment lost 1 base, leaving 10 bases of the junction unmatched. Germline assignment: CDR1 SEHNR and CDR2 FQNEAQ (reference sequence). CDR3 DNA sequence: TGTGCCAGCAGCTTAGTCGCTTGGGGACAGAGGGAGCAGTACTTC. It translates to CASSLVAWGQREQYF.

This clone has only a few counts. J is TRBJ1-1 and V is TRBV19; 7 positions agree with TRBD1. The CDR3 sequence is 13 residues long. Trimming removed 6 bases from V and 5 bases from J; junction bases left unmatched: 6. From germline, CDR1 is LNHDA and CDR2 SQIVND (reference sequence). The CDR3 reads CASSQTGRTEAFF. The CDR3 DNA follows: TGTGCCAGTAGCCAGACAGGGCGTACTGAAGCTTTCTTT. The full variable domain, rest sourced from reference TRBV19 and TRBJ1-1, is DGGITQSPKYLFRKEGQNVTLSCEQNLNHDAMYWYRQDPGQGLRLIYYSQIVNDFQKGDIAEGYSVSREKKESFPLTVTSAQKNPTAFYLCASSQTGRTEAFFGQGTRLTVV.

V and J are TRBV7-8 and TRBJ2-7; perhaps TRBD1 as D (5 bases). Germline V gene lookup returns CDR1 SGHVS and CDR2 FQNEAQ. The CDR3 totals 15 residues. Trimming shortened V by 4 bases and J by 3 bases, and 16 bases separated the two germline ends. The CDR3 DNA reads as TGTGCCAGCAGCTCGCCGAGCAGGGCTTACTACGAGCAGTACTTC. Its protein product is CASSSPSRAYYEQYF.

The gene calls are TRBV14 and TRBJ1-1; D is undetermined. CDR1 and CDR2 (germline): SGHDN, FVKESK. The CDR3 sequence is 15 residues long. The germline V and J ends were trimmed by 2 bases and 0 bases, with 10 bases remaining between them. The CDR3, as DNA: TGTGCCAGCAGCCAAAACGGGATCCTGAACACTGAAGCTTTCTTT. Protein sequence: CASSQNGILNTEAFF.

The gene calls are TRBV5-1 and TRBJ2-3; TRBD1 agrees at 7 bases. The CDR3 is 17 amino acids. Germline V gives CDR1 SGHRS, CDR2 YFSETQ. Trimming cost V 4 bases and J 0 bases; bases outside gene matches: 11. The CDR3 nucleotides are TGCGCCAGCAGCCCCAACCCCACAGGGGCTAGCACAGATACGCAGTATTTT. The encoded protein is CASSPNPTGASTDTQYF.

Notes on this clone: One junction end does not reproduce the germline sequence, and a read error may be involved. The J gene is TRBJ2-7, the V gene TRBV7-9; 8 bases line up with TRBD1. CDR3 size: 14 residues. CDR1 and CDR2 from the germline V gene are SEHNR and FQNEAQ (reference sequence). The CDR3 spells CSSSLAGGFYEQYF. DNA of the CDR3: TGTTCCAGCAGCTTAGCAGGGGGCTTCTACGAGCAGTACTTC.

This CDR3 reads CASGDHQGNTEAFF. In nucleotides, the CDR3 is TGTGCCAGCGGGGATCACCAGGGAAACACTGAAGCTTTCTTT. The V and J genes are TRBV27 and TRBJ1-1; a possible D gene is TRBD1 (5 bases). V lost 8 bases to trimming and J lost 2 bases, with 15 bases between them. Germline CDR1 is MNHEY and CDR2 is SMNVEV (reference sequence). The CDR3 length is 14 residues.

CDR3 nucleotides: TGTGCCAGCAGAATCAGGGCCAGCTATGGCTACACCTTC. It translates to CASRIRASYGYTF. The rearrangement uses TRBV6-5 and TRBJ1-2; a weak D match, TRBD1 (5 bases). V was trimmed by 6 bases and J by 4 bases, leaving 12 bases between them. Germline V CDR1 and CDR2: MNHEY, SVGAGI. The CDR3 length is 13 residues.

In its sample, this clone was seen once. The chain couples TRBV9 to TRBJ2-5; 9 bases map to TRBD2. The CDR3 is made up of 16 amino acids. CDR1 and CDR2 (germline): SGDLS, YYNGEE. V shed 0 bases, J shed 4 bases, and the junction held 7 bases outside the gene matches. The CDR3 DNA reads TGTGCCAGCAGCGTAGCCGGTAGCGGGGGTATAGAGACCCAGTACTTC. This codes for CASSVAGSGGIETQYF.

This clone turned up a few times. The chain recombines TRBV7-3 with TRBJ2-3, with TRBD2 matching 8 bases. From germline, CDR1 is SGHTA and CDR2 FQGTGA. J lost 3 bases, V lost 0 bases, and 2 bases had no gene match. This CDR3 is 15 amino acids long. CDR3: CASSLTSGATDTQYF. For the CDR3, the DNA is TGTGCCAGCAGCTTAACTAGCGGGGCAACAGATACGCAGTATTTT.

A note on this clone: At one end, the junction sequence differs from germline, possibly due to a read error. The V gene is TRBV7-9, the J gene TRBJ2-7; D uncertain. The length of the CDR3 is 14 residues. The V gene's germline CDR1 is SEHNR and CDR2 FQNEAQ (reference sequence). The CDR3 here is CSSSFTESRYEQYF. In DNA, the CDR3 is TGTTCCAGCAGCTTTACAGAGTCCCGGTACGAGCAGTACTTC.

The chain uses TRBV9 and TRBJ2-3; D is uncertain. V dropped 0 bases and J dropped 2 bases, with 4 bases sitting between them. The CDR3 is 13 residues long. The germline gives CDR1 SGDLS, CDR2 YYNGEE. CDR3 loop: CASSVANTDTQYF. The CDR3 DNA follows: TGTGCCAGCAGCGTAGCCAACACAGATACGCAGTATTTT.

This sequence joins TRBV10-3 and TRBJ1-2; weak D call: TRBD1 (6 bases). This CDR3 has 13 amino acids. Germline values: CDR1 ENHRY, CDR2 SYGVKD. V gave up 6 bases and J gave up 2 bases, with 10 bases separating them. CDR3 coding DNA: TGTGCCATCAGGGACAGTAAGAACTATGGCTACACCTTC. Translated: CAIRDSKNYGYTF.

V gene TRBV11-2 combines with J gene TRBJ1-2; 7 bases are shared with TRBD1. The CDR3 spans 14 residues. From germline, CDR1 is SGHAT and CDR2 FQNNGV. J lost 6 bases, V lost 5 bases, and 9 bases had no gene match. As DNA, the CDR3 is TGTGCCAGCAGCCACCGGGACAGAGCCAATGGCTACACCTTC. It encodes CASSHRDRANGYTF.

The V call is TRBV7-3, the J call TRBJ2-3, with TRBD1 matching over 11 bases. CDR1 and CDR2 from the germline V gene are SGHTA and FQGTGA. With 4 bases clipped from V and 4 bases from J, the junction kept 7 bases outside the gene matches. This CDR3 comprises 16 residues. The CDR3 protein is CASSSGQGAAPDTQYF. The CDR3 DNA reads as TGTGCCAGCAGCTCCGGACAGGGGGCGGCTCCAGATACGCAGTATTTT.

V is TRBV20-1 and J is TRBJ2-7; D remains ambiguous. This CDR3 is 11 amino acids long. The V gene's germline CDR1 is DFQATT and CDR2 SNEGSKA (reference sequence). Trimming pared 7 bases from V and 3 bases from J, leaving 10 bases between. The CDR3 sequence: CSVKDGYEQYF. CDR3 sequence (DNA): TGCAGTGTTAAAGACGGCTACGAGCAGTACTTC.

On this clone: Other DNA sequences in the sample encode the same CDR3. J is TRBJ2-3 and V is TRBV4-2, with a possible D match to TRBD2 (5 bases). The CDR3 extends over 15 amino acids. Trimming cost V 3 bases and J 1 base, with 11 bases left between them. Germline CDR1 and CDR2: LGHNA and YNFKEQ. This chain's CDR3 is CASSQVGERTDTQYF. The DNA of the CDR3 is TGTGCCAGCAGCCAGGTCGGGGAACGCACAGATACGCAGTATTTT.

The gene calls are TRBV7-9 and TRBJ2-5; a possible D gene is TRBD2 (7 bases). CDR1 and CDR2 from the germline V gene are SEHNR and FQNEAQ (reference sequence). V gave up 3 bases and J gave up 2 bases, with 13 bases separating them. The CDR3 covers 15 residues. The CDR3 sequence: CASSFMGGPQETQYF. CDR3 DNA sequence: TGTGCCAGCAGCTTTATGGGGGGGCCTCAAGAGACCCAGTACTTC.

Of note for this clone: Other DNA sequences in this specimen translate into the identical CDR3. The chain has TRBV7-2 and TRBJ1-5; D is unclear. V was cut by 1 base and J by 4 bases, with 11 bases left in between. The length of the CDR3 is 15 residues. Germline CDR1 and CDR2: SGHTA and FQGNSA. The CDR3 DNA follows: TGTGCCAGCAGCTTAGTTACCGGAGGAAATCAGCCCCAGCATTTT. It encodes CASSLVTGGNQPQHF.

This chain uses TRBV5-8 with TRBJ2-2, with a weak D call TRBD1 (6 bases). V was trimmed by 2 bases and J by 1 base, leaving 9 bases between them. The CDR3 length is 15 residues. Germline V lookup: CDR1 SGHTS, CDR2 YDEGEE. The CDR3 reads CASSLQGLNTGELFF. In DNA, the CDR3 is TGTGCCAGCAGCTTACAGGGCCTGAACACCGGGGAGCTGTTTTTT.

Of note for this clone: One junction end disagrees with the germline gene, perhaps due to a read error. This CDR3 is also generated by other DNA sequences in the sample. The chain combines TRBV7-7 with TRBJ2-2; 7 nucleotides agree with TRBD2. This CDR3 contains 15 residues. CDR1 is SSHAT, CDR2 FNYEAQ, per germline (reference sequence). CDR3 in DNA: TGTGCCAGCAGCCCCTGGGGGGGAAACACCGGGGAGCTGTTCTTT. This gives the protein CASSPWGGNTGELFF. Using reference TRBV7-7 and TRBJ2-2 for the parts outside the CDR3, the full variable domain is GAGVSQSPRYKVTKRGQDVTLRCDPISSHATLYWYQQALGQGPEFLTYFNYEAQPDKSGLPSDRFSAERPEGSISTLTIQRTEQRDSAMYRCASSPWGGNTGELFFGEGSRLTVL.

The chain joins TRBV9 to TRBJ2-7; 11 bases map to TRBD1. CDR3 length: 15 amino acids. J lost 3 bases, V lost 0 bases, and 2 bases had no gene match. From germline, CDR1 is SGDLS and CDR2 YYNGEE. As DNA, the CDR3 is TGTGCCAGCAGCGTAGCGGGGACAGGGGGCTACGAGCAGTACTTC. Amino acids: CASSVAGTGGYEQYF.

This clone was recorded once. The gene calls are TRBV15 and TRBJ1-1; D is unresolved. The CDR3 has 15 residues. Trimming left V 0 bases short and J 5 bases short, with 13 bases between. Germline assignment: CDR1 LNHNV and CDR2 YYDKDF (reference sequence). This CDR3 reads CATSRDVPRVTEAFF. In nucleotides, the CDR3 is TGTGCCACCAGCAGAGATGTTCCCCGGGTGACTGAAGCTTTCTTT.

V and J are TRBV30 and TRBJ2-7, with 7 bases fitting TRBD1. This CDR3 region has 14 residues. J gave up 1 base and V 3 bases, and 6 bases lay outside the gene matches. The germline V gene has CDR1 GTSNPN and CDR2 SVGIG (reference sequence). CDR3 sequence: CAWSTGVGSYEQYF. The DNA of the CDR3 is TGTGCCTGGAGCACAGGGGTAGGGTCCTACGAGCAGTACTTC.

The chain carries TRBV19 and TRBJ1-1, with D perhaps matching TRBD1 (6 bases). V was shortened by 2 bases and J by 5 bases, with 9 bases between the two germline ends. Germline CDR1 LNHDA, CDR2 SQIVND (reference sequence). This CDR3 is built from 13 residues. CDR3 sequence: CASSIMTGTEAFF. The CDR3, as DNA: TGTGCCAGTAGTATAATGACAGGAACTGAAGCTTTCTTT. The complete variable domain, with remaining parts taken from reference TRBV19 and TRBJ1-1, reads DGGITQSPKYLFRKEGQNVTLSCEQNLNHDAMYWYRQDPGQGLRLIYYSQIVNDFQKGDIAEGYSVSREKKESFPLTVTSAQKNPTAFYLCASSIMTGTEAFFGQGTRLTVV.

This clone showed up just a few times. The CDR3 coding sequence is TGTGCCAGCAGCCTCAGACAGGGTTCTAGCACTGAAGCTTTCTTT. Translated: CASSLRQGSSTEAFF. The rearrangement uses TRBV9 and TRBJ1-1, with TRBD1 identical over 7 bases. This CDR3 region has 15 residues. Losses at the gene ends were 4 bases for V and 4 bases for J; bases not matched to a gene: 10. CDR1 is SGDLS and CDR2 is YYNGEE in the germline V gene.

This clone was recorded once. J is TRBJ2-3 and V is TRBV19; TRBD1 matches at 7 bases. Germline CDR1 is LNHDA and CDR2 is SQIVND (reference sequence). Unmatched junction bases numbered 5, after V lost 5 bases and J lost 0 bases. The CDR3 totals 15 residues. CDR3 amino acids: CASSQTGISTDTQYF. The CDR3 nucleotides read TGTGCCAGTAGTCAGACAGGGATTAGCACAGATACGCAGTATTTT.